This T cell receptor (beta chain) stems from a study of blood T cell repertoires in COVID-19. CDR1 is SEHNR and CDR2 is FQNEAQ in the germline V gene (reference sequence). Losses at the gene ends were 3 bases for V and 5 bases for J; bases not matched to a gene: 4. The CDR3 totals 15 residues. The protocol was immunoSEQ multiplex PCR, while the TCRdb copy is restricted to in-frame clones and leaves out a portion. The table has about 230,000 clones, approximately 89% seen once. The source is a woman in her 30s with acute COVID-19. The gene calls are TRBV7-9 and TRBJ2-3; 11 nucleotides match TRBD1. Sequences were obtained from PBMCs or T cells enriched from blood (not recorded which). The CDR3 loop reads CASSFTGTGGDTQYF. The CDR3 DNA reads TGTGCCAGCAGCTTCACCGGGACAGGGGGAGATACGCAGTATTTT.